The 6 T cell receptor beta chains in this list originate from one sample, sequenced in a study of T-cell memory formation after mild COVID-19. TCRdb used MiXCR to reprocess the 5' RACE reads, holding one entry per CDR3 protein. In the table there are 350,000 to 400,000 distinct CDR3 sequences, roughly 20% of which are singletons. Sequenced: PBMCs or a T cell subset sorted from them (not recorded which). These TCRs come from an adult woman who had mild COVID-19 (a few samples of this study predate the infection). Cell type and time point are not known.

This clonotype was recorded many times. The chain recombines TRBV6-6 with TRBJ2-7; TRBD1 matches 8 bases. There are 14 residues in the CDR3. V gave up 2 bases and J gave up 3 bases; unmatched junction bases: 3. The germline V gene has CDR1 MNHNY and CDR2 SVGAGI (reference sequence). Written as DNA, the CDR3 is TGTGCCAGCAGTTACCCCGGGACAGGCTACGAGCAGTACTTC. It yields the protein CASSYPGTGYEQYF.

The J gene is TRBJ2-5, the V gene TRBV29-1; D gene ambiguous. Germline values: CDR1 SQVTM, CDR2 ANQGSEA. This CDR3 spans 11 amino acids. CDR3 loop: CGATPSQTQYF. CDR3 coding DNA: TGCGGCGCTACTCCCAGCCAGACCCAGTACTTC. Full variable domain (missing parts from reference TRBV29-1 and TRBJ2-5): SAVISQKPSRDICQRGTSLTIQCQVDSQVTMMFWYRQQPGQSLTLIATANQGSEATYESGFVIDKFPISRPNLTFSTLTVSNMSPEDSSIYLCGATPSQTQYFGPGTRLLVL.

This clonotype was detected only a few times. V and J are TRBV12-3 or TRBV12-4 and TRBJ2-7, with 7 bases aligning to TRBD2. The CDR3 is 14 residues long. Germline trimming cut 7 bases from V and 3 bases from J; bases unmatched to any gene: 9. CDR3 sequence (DNA): TGTGCCAGCACCTCTACATCGGGAGGCTACGAGCAGTACTTC. This translates into CASTSTSGGYEQYF.

This clonotype has only a few counts. The V gene is TRBV7-8, the J gene TRBJ2-7; D is ambiguous. V was shortened by 6 bases and J by 2 bases, with 8 bases between the two germline ends. In germline, CDR1 is SGHVS, CDR2 FQNEAQ. The CDR3 has 12 residues. CDR3 amino acids: CASSLLTYEQYF. The CDR3 DNA reads as TGTGCCAGCAGTCTACTGACCTACGAGCAGTACTTC.

This clonotype was seen only a few times. V gene TRBV3-1 combines with J gene TRBJ2-1; D possibly corresponds to TRBD1 (5 bases). CDR1 is LGHDT, CDR2 YNNKEL, per germline (reference sequence). This CDR3 is 16 amino acids long. Deletions cut 3 bases from V and 7 bases from J, with 19 bases between. The CDR3 loop reads CASSHLADSLKNEQFF. CDR3 nucleotide sequence: TGTGCCAGCAGCCACTTAGCAGACAGCTTAAAAAATGAGCAGTTCTTC.

This chain connects TRBV12-3 or TRBV12-4 to TRBJ1-5; D may be TRBD1 (6 bases). The CDR3 is 14 amino acids. Trimming took 1 base from V and 6 from J, leaving 10 bases between them. The CDR3 reads CASSLGGLIQPQHF. Written as DNA, the CDR3 is TGTGCCAGCAGTTTAGGGGGGCTGATTCAGCCCCAGCATTTT.